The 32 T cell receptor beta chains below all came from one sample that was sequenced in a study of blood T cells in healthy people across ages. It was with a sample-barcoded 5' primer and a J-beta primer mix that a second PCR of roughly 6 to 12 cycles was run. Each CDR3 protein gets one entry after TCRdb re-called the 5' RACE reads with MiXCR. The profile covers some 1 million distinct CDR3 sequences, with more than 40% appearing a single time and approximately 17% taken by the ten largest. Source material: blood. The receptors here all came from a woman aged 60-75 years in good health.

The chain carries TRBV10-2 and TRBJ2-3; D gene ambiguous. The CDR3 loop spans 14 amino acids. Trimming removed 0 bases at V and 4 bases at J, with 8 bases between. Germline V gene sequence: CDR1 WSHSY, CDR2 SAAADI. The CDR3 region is CASSESNAADTQYF. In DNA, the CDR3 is TGCGCCAGCAGTGAGTCGAACGCAGCAGATACGCAGTATTTT.

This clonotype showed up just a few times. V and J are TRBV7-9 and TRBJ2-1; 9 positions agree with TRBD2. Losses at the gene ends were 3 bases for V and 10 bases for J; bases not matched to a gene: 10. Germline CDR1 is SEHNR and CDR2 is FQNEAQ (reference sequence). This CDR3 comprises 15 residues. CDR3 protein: CASSLGTSRLREQFF. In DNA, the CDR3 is TGTGCCAGCAGCTTGGGGACTAGCCGTTTACGAGAGCAGTTCTTC.

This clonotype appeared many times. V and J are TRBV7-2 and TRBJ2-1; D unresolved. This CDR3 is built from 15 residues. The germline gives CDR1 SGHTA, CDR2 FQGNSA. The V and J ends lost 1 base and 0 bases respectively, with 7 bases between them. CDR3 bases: TGTGCCAGCAGCTTAGTGGTTAGCTCCTACAATGAGCAGTTCTTC. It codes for CASSLVVSSYNEQFF. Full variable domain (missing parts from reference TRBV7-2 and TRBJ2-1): GAGVSQSPSNKVTEKGKDVELRCDPISGHTALYWYRQSLGQGLEFLIYFQGNSAPDKSGLPSDRFSAERTGGSVSTLTIQRTQQEDSAVYLCASSLVVSSYNEQFFGPGTRLTVL.

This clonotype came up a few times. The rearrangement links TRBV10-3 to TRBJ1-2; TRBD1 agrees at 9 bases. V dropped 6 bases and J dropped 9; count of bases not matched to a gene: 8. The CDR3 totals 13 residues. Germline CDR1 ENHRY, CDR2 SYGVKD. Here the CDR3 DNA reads TGTGCCATCAGGGACAGGGGCCTCAATAGCTACACCTTC. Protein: CAIRDRGLNSYTF.

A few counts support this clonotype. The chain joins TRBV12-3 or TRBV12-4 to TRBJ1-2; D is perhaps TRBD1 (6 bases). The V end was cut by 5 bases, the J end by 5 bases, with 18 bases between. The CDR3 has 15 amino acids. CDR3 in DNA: TGTGCCAGCAGTCCCCTACAGGGTTTCGAATATGGCTACACCTTC. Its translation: CASSPLQGFEYGYTF.

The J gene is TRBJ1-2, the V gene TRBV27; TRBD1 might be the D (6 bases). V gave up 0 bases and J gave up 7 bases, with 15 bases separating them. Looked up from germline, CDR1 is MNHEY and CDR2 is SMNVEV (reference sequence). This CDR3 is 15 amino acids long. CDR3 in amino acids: CASSLSRGRGSGYTF. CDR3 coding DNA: TGTGCCAGCAGTTTATCACGGGGGCGCGGTAGTGGCTACACCTTC.

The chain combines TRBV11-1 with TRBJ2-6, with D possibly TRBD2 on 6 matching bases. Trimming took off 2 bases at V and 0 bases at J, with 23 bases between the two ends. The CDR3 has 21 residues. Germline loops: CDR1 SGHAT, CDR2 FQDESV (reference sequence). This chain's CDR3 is CASSLSSWRGRASSGANVLTF. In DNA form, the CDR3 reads TGTGCCAGCAGCTTATCATCCTGGAGGGGCAGGGCGAGCTCTGGGGCCAACGTCCTGACTTTC.

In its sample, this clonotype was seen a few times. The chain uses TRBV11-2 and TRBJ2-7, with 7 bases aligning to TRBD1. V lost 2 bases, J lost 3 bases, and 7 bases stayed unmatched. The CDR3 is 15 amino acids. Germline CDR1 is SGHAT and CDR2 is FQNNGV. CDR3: CASSLSRQGGYEQYF. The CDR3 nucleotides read TGTGCCAGCAGCTTATCCCGACAGGGTGGCTACGAGCAGTACTTC.

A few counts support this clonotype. The CDR3 nucleotides are TGTGCCAGCAGGCCTAATCCGAACACCGGGGAGCTGTTTTTT. Protein product: CASRPNPNTGELFF. The chain carries TRBV7-2 and TRBJ2-2; D is unclear. V was trimmed by 6 bases and J by 0 bases, leaving 8 bases between them. Germline V CDR1 and CDR2: SGHTA, FQGNSA. This CDR3 has 14 residues.

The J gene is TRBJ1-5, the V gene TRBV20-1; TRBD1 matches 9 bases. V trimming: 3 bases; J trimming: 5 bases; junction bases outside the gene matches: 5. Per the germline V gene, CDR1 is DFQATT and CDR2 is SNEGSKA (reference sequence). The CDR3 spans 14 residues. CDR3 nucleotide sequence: TGCAGTGCTAGTCCTACAGGGGGCTATCAGCCCCAGCATTTT. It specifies CSASPTGGYQPQHF.

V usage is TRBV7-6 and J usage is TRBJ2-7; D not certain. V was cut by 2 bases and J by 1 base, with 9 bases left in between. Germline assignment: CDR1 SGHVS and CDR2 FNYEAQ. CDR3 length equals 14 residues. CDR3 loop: CASSLLAQSYEQYF. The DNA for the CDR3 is TGTGCCAGCAGCTTATTGGCCCAATCCTACGAGCAGTACTTC.

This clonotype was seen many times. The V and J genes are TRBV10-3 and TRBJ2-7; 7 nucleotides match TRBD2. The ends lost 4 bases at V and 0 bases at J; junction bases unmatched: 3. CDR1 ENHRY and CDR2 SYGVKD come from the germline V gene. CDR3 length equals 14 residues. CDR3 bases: TGTGCCATCAGTGTCGGCGGGAGCTCCTACGAGCAGTACTTC. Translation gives CAISVGGSSYEQYF.

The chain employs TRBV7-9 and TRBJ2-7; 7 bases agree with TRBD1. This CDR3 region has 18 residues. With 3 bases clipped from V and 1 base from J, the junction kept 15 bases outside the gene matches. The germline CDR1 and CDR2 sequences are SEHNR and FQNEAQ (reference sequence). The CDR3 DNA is TGTGCCAGCAGCTTCCTTGGTACTACAGGGGCCTGGTCCTACGAGCAGTACTTC. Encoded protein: CASSFLGTTGAWSYEQYF. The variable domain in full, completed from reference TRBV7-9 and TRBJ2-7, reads DTGVSQNPRHKITKRGQNVTFRCDPISEHNRLYWYRQTLGQGPEFLTYFQNEAQLEKSRLLSDRFSAERPKGSFSTLEIQRTEQGDSAMYLCASSFLGTTGAWSYEQYFGPGTRLTVT.

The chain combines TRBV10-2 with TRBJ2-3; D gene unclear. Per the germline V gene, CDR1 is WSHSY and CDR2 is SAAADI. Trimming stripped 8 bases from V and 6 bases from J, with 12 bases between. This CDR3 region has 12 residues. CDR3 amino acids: CASSSALDTQYF. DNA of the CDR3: TGCGCCAGCTCCTCAGCCTTGGATACGCAGTATTTT.

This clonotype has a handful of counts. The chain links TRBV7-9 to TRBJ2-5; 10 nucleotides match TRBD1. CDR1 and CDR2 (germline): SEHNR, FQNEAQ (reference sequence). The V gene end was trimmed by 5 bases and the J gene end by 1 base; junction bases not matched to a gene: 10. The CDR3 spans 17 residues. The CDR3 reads CASSHQRTGGIQETQYF. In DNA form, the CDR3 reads TGTGCCAGCAGCCATCAGAGGACAGGGGGTATCCAAGAGACCCAGTACTTC.

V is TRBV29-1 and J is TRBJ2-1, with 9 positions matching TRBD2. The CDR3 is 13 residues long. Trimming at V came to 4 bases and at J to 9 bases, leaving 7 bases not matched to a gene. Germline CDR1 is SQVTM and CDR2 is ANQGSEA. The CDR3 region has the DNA TGCAGCGTTGGCGGGAGGGCCGGGATTGAGCAGTTCTTC. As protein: CSVGGRAGIEQFF.

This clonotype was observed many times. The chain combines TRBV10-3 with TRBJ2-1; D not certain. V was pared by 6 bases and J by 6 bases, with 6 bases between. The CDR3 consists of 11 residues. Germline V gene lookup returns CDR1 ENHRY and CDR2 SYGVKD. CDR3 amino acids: CAIREGNEQFF. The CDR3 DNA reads TGTGCCATCAGGGAAGGCAATGAGCAGTTCTTC.

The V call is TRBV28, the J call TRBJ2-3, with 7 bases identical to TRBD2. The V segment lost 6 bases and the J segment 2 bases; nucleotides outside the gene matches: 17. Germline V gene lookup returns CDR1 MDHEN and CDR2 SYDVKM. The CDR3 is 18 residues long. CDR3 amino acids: CASSTSSLAEDFTDTQYF. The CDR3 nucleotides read TGTGCCAGCAGCACCTCCTCTCTAGCGGAAGACTTCACAGATACGCAGTATTTT.

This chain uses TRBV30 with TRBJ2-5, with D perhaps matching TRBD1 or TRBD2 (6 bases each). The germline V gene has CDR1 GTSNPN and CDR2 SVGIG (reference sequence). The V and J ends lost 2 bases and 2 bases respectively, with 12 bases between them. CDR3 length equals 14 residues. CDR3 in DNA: TGTGCCTGGAGTATAGGGGGGCAACAAGAGACCCAGTACTTC. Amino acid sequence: CAWSIGGQQETQYF.

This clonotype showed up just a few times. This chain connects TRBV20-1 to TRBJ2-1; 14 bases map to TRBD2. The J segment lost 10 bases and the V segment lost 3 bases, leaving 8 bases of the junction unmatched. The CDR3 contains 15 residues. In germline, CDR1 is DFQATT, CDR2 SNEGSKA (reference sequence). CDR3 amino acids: CSASGTSGSSREQFF. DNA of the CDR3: TGCAGTGCTAGTGGGACTAGCGGGAGTTCGAGGGAGCAGTTCTTC.

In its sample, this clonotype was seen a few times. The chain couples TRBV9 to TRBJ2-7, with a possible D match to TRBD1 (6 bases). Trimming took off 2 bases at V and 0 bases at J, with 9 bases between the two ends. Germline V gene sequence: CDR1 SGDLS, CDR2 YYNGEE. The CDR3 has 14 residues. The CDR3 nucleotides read TGTGCCAGCAGCGTTGAGGACAGCTCCTACGAGCAGTACTTC. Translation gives CASSVEDSSYEQYF.

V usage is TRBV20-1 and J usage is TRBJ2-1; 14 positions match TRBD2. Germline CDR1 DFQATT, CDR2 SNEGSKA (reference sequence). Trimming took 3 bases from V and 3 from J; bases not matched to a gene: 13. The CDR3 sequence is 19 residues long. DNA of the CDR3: TGCAGTGCTAGTGGCCCGACTAGCGGGAGGGCGGGTTTCTACAATGAGCAGTTCTTC. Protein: CSASGPTSGRAGFYNEQFF.

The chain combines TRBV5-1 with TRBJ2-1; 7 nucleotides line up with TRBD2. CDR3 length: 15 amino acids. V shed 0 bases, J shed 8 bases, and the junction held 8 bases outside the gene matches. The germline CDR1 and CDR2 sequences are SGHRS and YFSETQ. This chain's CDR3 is CASSLDAGVIDEQFF. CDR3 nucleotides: TGCGCCAGCAGCTTGGATGCGGGGGTCATAGATGAGCAGTTCTTC.

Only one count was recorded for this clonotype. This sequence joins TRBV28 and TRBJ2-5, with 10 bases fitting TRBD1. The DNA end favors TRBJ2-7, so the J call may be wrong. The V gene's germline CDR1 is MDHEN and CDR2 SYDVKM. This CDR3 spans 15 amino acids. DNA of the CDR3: TGTGCCAGCAGCACACCATGGACAGGGGGGAACGAGCAGTACTTC. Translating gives CASSTPWTGGNEQYF.

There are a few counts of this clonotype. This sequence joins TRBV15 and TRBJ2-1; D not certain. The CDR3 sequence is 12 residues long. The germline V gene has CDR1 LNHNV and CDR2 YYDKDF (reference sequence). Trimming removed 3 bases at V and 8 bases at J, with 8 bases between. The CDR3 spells CATSSMGYEQFF. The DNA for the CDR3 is TGTGCCACCAGCAGTATGGGATATGAGCAGTTCTTC.

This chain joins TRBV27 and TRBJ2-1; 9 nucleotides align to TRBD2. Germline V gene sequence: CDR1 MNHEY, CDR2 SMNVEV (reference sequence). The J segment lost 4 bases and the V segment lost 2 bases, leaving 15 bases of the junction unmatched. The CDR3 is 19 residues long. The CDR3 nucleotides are TGTGCCAGCAGTTTAAATTTTCAGGGGTGGCGGGGGGGTTACAATGAGCAGTTCTTC. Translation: CASSLNFQGWRGGYNEQFF.

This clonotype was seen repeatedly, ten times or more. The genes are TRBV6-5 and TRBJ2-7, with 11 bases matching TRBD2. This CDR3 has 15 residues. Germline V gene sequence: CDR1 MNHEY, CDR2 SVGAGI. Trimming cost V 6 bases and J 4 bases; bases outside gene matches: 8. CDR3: CASRTGTSGRYEQYF. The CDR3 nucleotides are TGTGCCAGCAGGACCGGGACTAGCGGCCGTTACGAGCAGTACTTC.

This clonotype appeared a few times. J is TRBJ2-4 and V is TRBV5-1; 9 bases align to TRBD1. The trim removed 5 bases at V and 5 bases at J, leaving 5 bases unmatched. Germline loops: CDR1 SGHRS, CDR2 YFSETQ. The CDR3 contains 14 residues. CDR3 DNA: TGCGCCAGCAGACAGGACAGGGGTGAAAACATTCAGTACTTC. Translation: CASRQDRGENIQYF.

CDR3 DNA: TGCGCCAGCAGCTTGCTTCTCAGCCAAGAGACCCAGTACTTC. Protein: CASSLLLSQETQYF. The gene calls are TRBV5-1 and TRBJ2-5; no definite D call. The V and J ends lost 1 base and 1 base respectively, with 8 bases between them. CDR3 length: 14 amino acids. CDR1 SGHRS and CDR2 YFSETQ come from the germline V gene.

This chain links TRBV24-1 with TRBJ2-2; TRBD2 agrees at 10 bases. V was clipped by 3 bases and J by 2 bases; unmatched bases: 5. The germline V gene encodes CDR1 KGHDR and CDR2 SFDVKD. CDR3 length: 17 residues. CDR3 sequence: CATSDDSSGGNTGELFF. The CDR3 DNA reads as TGTGCCACCAGTGATGATTCTAGCGGGGGAAACACCGGGGAGCTGTTTTTT.

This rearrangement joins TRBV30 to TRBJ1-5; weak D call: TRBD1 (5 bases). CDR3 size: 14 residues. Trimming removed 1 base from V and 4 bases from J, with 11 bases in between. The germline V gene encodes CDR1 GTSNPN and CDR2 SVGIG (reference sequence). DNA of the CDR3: TGTGCCTGGAGTGATATAGGGGAAAATCAGCCCCAGCATTTT. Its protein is CAWSDIGENQPQHF.

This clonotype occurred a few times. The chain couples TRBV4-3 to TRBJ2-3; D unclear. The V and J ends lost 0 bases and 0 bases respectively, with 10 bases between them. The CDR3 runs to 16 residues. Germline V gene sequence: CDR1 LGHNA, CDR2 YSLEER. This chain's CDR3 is CASSQELWSSTDTQYF. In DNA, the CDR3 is TGCGCCAGCAGCCAAGAACTGTGGTCAAGCACAGATACGCAGTATTTT.